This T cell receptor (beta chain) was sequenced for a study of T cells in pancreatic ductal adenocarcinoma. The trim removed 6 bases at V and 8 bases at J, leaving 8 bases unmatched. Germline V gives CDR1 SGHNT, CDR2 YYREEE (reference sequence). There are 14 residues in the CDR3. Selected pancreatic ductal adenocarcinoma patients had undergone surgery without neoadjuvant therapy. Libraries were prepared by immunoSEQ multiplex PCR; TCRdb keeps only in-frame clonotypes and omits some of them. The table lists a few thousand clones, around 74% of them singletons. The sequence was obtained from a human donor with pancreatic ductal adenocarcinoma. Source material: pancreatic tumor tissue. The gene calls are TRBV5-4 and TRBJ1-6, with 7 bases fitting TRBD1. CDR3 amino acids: CASNRQGDHSPLHF. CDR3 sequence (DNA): TGTGCCAGCAACCGACAGGGTGATCATTCACCCCTCCACTTT.